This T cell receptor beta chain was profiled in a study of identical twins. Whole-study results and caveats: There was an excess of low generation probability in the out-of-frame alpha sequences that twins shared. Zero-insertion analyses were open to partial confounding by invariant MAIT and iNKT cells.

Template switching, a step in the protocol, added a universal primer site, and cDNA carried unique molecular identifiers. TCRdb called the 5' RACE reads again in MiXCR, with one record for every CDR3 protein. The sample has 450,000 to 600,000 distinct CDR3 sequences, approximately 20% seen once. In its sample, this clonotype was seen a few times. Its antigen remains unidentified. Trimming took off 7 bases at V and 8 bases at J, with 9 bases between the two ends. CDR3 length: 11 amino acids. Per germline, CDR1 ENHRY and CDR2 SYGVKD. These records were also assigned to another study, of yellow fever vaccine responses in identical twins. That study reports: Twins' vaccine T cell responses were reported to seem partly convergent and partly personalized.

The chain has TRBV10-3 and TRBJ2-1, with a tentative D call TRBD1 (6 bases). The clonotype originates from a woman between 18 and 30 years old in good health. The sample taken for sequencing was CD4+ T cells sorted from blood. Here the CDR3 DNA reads TGTGCCATCACCGAGGGGGATGAGCAGTTCTTC. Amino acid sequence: CAITEGDEQFF.